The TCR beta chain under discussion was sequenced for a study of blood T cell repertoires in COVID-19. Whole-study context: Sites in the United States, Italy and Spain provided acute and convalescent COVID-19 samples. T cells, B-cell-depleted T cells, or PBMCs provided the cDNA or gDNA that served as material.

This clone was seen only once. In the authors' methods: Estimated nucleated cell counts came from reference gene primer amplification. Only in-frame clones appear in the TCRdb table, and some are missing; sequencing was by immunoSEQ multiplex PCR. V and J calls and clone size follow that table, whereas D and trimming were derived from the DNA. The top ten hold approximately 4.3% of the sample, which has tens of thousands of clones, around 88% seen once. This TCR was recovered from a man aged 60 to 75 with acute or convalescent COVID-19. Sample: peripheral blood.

CDR3 loop: CASSREPAHGYTF. CDR3 bases: TGTGCCAGCAGCCGGGAGCCGGCCCATGGCTACACCTTC. The rearrangement links TRBV3-1 (or the pseudogene TRBV3-2) to TRBJ1-2; D gene uncertain. The germline gives CDR1 LGHDT, CDR2 YNNKEL (reference sequence). The ends were cut back, 4 bases at V and 6 bases at J, with 12 bases in the middle. CDR3 length: 13 residues.